Below, 30 T cell receptor beta chains from the same sample are listed, as sequenced in a study of blood T cell repertoires in COVID-19. Measured with immunoSEQ multiplex PCR; TCRdb has only the in-frame clones, and not every one. The table includes about 33,000 clones, more than 80% detected once. Specimen: peripheral blood. Source of these receptors: a human donor in a cohort sampled during active COVID-19.

V usage is TRBV20-1 and J usage is TRBJ2-3, with D tentatively TRBD2 (6 bases). V was clipped by 3 bases and J by 1 base, with 14 bases between them. There are 15 residues in the CDR3. From germline, CDR1 is DFQATT and CDR2 SNEGSKA (reference sequence). The CDR3 protein is CSASVGGSGTDTQYF. CDR3 coding DNA: TGCAGTGCTAGTGTGGGGGGTTCGGGCACAGATACGCAGTATTTT.

This rearrangement joins TRBV11-2 to TRBJ2-3, with 9 bases lining up with TRBD2. V dropped 5 bases and J dropped 4; count of bases not matched to a gene: 10. The germline CDR1 and CDR2 sequences are SGHAT and FQNNGV. The CDR3 spans 16 residues. The CDR3 region is CASSTSGRLLADTQYF. Here the CDR3 DNA reads TGTGCCAGCAGCACCAGCGGGAGGTTGTTGGCAGATACGCAGTATTTT.

The chain is built from TRBV2 and TRBJ1-2; D gene ambiguous. The germline V gene encodes CDR1 SNHLY and CDR2 FYNNEI. Deletions cut 4 bases from V and 4 bases from J, with 7 bases between. The length of the CDR3 is 12 residues. CDR3 in DNA: TGTGCCAGCAGTGGGGAGGGCTATGGCTACACCTTC. Translation gives CASSGEGYGYTF.

V and J are TRBV3-1 (or the pseudogene TRBV3-2) and TRBJ1-2; D is ambiguous. CDR3 length: 14 residues. Germline V gene sequence: CDR1 LGHDT, CDR2 YNNKEL (reference sequence). V dropped 4 bases and J dropped 7 bases, with 16 bases sitting between them. The chain's CDR3 is CASSLVIRDLGYTF. The CDR3 nucleotides are TGTGCCAGCAGCCTCGTAATTCGGGATCTTGGCTACACCTTC.

This clone occurred a few times. The V and J genes are TRBV21-1 and TRBJ2-5; the table's D gene call, TRBD2, was not cross checked with the DNA. TRBV21-1 is labeled a pseudogene. CDR3 length: 20 amino acids. The CDR3 sequence is CASSATHGRRLGTDQETQYF. For the CDR3, the DNA is TGTGCCAGCAGCGCCACGCACGGCAGGAGGTTAGGTACAGACCAAGAGACCCAGTACTTC.

The rearrangement joins TRBV6-5 to TRBJ1-5, with D perhaps TRBD1 (5 bases). V dropped 5 bases and J dropped 6 bases, with 11 bases sitting between them. Germline V lookup: CDR1 MNHEY, CDR2 SVGAGI. This CDR3 is 13 amino acids long. CDR3 nucleotide sequence: TGTGCCAGCAGTCCCGGCAGGGTTCAGCCCCAGCATTTT. Amino acid sequence: CASSPGRVQPQHF.

The chain has TRBV5-1 and TRBJ2-1; 7 bases are shared with TRBD1. V was clipped by 2 bases and J by 0 bases; unmatched bases: 5. Germline CDR1 and CDR2: SGHRS and YFSETQ. This CDR3 has 16 amino acids. The chain's CDR3 is CASSFVRDSSYNEQFF. The CDR3 coding sequence is TGCGCCAGCAGCTTTGTACGGGACAGCTCCTACAATGAGCAGTTCTTC.

This chain connects TRBV6-6 to TRBJ2-1; 9 nucleotides align to TRBD1. Losses at the gene ends were 10 bases for V and 5 bases for J; bases not matched to a gene: 6. The CDR3 extends over 13 amino acids. Germline assignment: CDR1 MNHNY and CDR2 SVGAGI (reference sequence). The CDR3 is CATKQGANNEQFF. The DNA for the CDR3 is TGTGCCACCAAACAGGGGGCTAACAATGAGCAGTTCTTC.

The chain employs TRBV19 and TRBJ2-1, with D maybe TRBD2 (6 bases). Trimming removed 6 bases from V and 2 bases from J, with 14 bases in between. The CDR3 extends over 15 amino acids. Per the germline V gene, CDR1 is LNHDA and CDR2 is SQIVND (reference sequence). The CDR3 loop is CASSPPDYPYNEQFF. DNA of the CDR3: TGTGCCAGTAGCCCACCGGACTACCCCTACAATGAGCAGTTCTTC.

The V call is TRBV6-5, the J call TRBJ2-5; perhaps TRBD2 as D (6 bases). The CDR3 sequence is 13 residues long. V was clipped by 2 bases and J by 11 bases, with 15 bases between them. Germline CDR1 is MNHEY and CDR2 is SVGAGI. CDR3: CASSYPGGRSQYF. DNA for the CDR3: TGTGCCAGCAGTTACCCCGGGGGTCGGAGTCAGTACTTC.

The chain combines TRBV11-2 with TRBJ1-4, with 7 bases identical to TRBD1. This CDR3 contains 15 residues. CDR1 is SGHAT and CDR2 is FQNNGV in the germline V gene. After removal of 3 bases from V and 7 bases from J, the junction contained 8 bases not matched to a gene. The CDR3: CASSFPTGAGEKLFF. In DNA, the CDR3 is TGTGCCAGCAGCTTCCCTACAGGGGCCGGTGAAAAACTGTTTTTT.

V gene TRBV11-2 combines with J gene TRBJ2-1, with D unresolved. CDR1 and CDR2 (germline): SGHAT, FQNNGV. The CDR3 loop spans 15 amino acids. The V end was cut by 0 bases, the J end by 7 bases, with 13 bases between. CDR3 coding DNA: TGTGCCAGCAGCTTAGACCCAGATCGCTCAAATGAGCAGTTCTTC. Its protein product is CASSLDPDRSNEQFF.

The chain employs TRBV7-2 and TRBJ1-2; D perhaps matches TRBD1 (6 bases). Trimming removed 4 bases at V and 4 bases at J, with 16 bases between. The CDR3 covers 15 residues. Germline loops: CDR1 SGHTA, CDR2 FQGNSA. CDR3 residues: CASSSSTGTTYGYTF. In nucleotides, the CDR3 is TGTGCCAGCAGCTCTTCCACAGGGACAACCTATGGCTACACCTTC. The variable domain in full, completed from reference TRBV7-2 and TRBJ1-2, reads GAGVSQSPSNKVTEKGKDVELRCDPISGHTALYWYRQSLGQGLEFLIYFQGNSAPDKSGLPSDRFSAERTGGSVSTLTIQRTQQEDSAVYLCASSSSTGTTYGYTFGSGTRLTVV.

As to this clone: At one boundary the junction diverges from the germline segment, which might be a read error. The gene calls are TRBV6-2 or TRBV6-3 and TRBJ2-2; D remains unclear. The CDR3 covers 15 residues. CDR1 and CDR2 (germline): MNHEY, SVGEGT. The CDR3, as DNA: TGTGCCAGCACTTACAACCTCGGGAACACCGGGGAGCTGTTTTTT. It encodes CASTYNLGNTGELFF.

The gene calls are TRBV2 and TRBJ2-3; 7 bases match TRBD2. V dropped 6 bases and J dropped 4; count of bases not matched to a gene: 10. The CDR3 runs to 15 residues. CDR1 SNHLY and CDR2 FYNNEI come from the germline V gene. The CDR3 reads CASRQGAGVPDTQYF. CDR3 sequence (DNA): TGTGCCAGCAGGCAAGGGGCGGGGGTACCAGATACGCAGTATTTT.

V usage is TRBV21-1 and J usage is TRBJ2-2; the table gives TRBD1 as D, unverified against the DNA. TRBV21-1 counts as a pseudogene. The CDR3 has 20 residues. CDR3 residues: CASSKSLPDRDTLNTGELFF. CDR3 nucleotide sequence: TGTGCCAGCAGCAAATCTCTTCCGGACAGGGACACATTAAACACCGGGGAGCTGTTTTTT.

V gene TRBV11-2 combines with J gene TRBJ1-2; 7 nucleotides line up with TRBD1. The V gene's germline CDR1 is SGHAT and CDR2 FQNNGV. Unmatched junction bases numbered 9, after V lost 0 bases and J lost 5 bases. This CDR3 is built from 16 residues. CDR3 coding DNA: TGTGCCAGCAGCTTAGAACCAACAGGGGCGTGGTATGGCTACACCTTC. Translating it yields CASSLEPTGAWYGYTF.

V is TRBV2 and J is TRBJ1-1, with D hard to call. CDR1 is SNHLY and CDR2 is FYNNEI in the germline V gene. The CDR3 length is 14 residues. V was pared by 3 bases and J by 4 bases, with 12 bases between. The CDR3 sequence is CASSDRRMGTEAFF. In DNA, the CDR3 is TGTGCCAGCAGTGATAGGAGGATGGGCACTGAAGCTTTCTTT.

The chain has TRBV6-2 or TRBV6-3 and TRBJ2-3; no reliable D call. This CDR3 is built from 13 residues. Germline V gene lookup returns CDR1 MNHEY and CDR2 SVGEGT. Trimming removed 6 bases from V and 2 bases from J, with 9 bases in between. The CDR3 spells CASSLTYTDTQYF. DNA for the CDR3: TGTGCCAGCAGCCTTACCTACACAGATACGCAGTATTTT.

This clone was seen a handful of times. The genes are TRBV28 and TRBJ1-2, with D possibly matching TRBD1 (6 bases). The CDR3 has 14 residues. V lost 5 bases, J lost 4 bases, and 14 bases lay in between. Germline-derived CDR1 and CDR2 are MDHEN and SYDVKM. CDR3 loop: CASSTPDRFYGYTF. DNA for the CDR3: TGTGCCAGCAGTACTCCCGACAGGTTCTATGGCTACACCTTC.

In its sample, this clone was seen a few times. V and J are TRBV7-8 and TRBJ1-1; a weak D match, TRBD1 (6 bases). CDR3 length: 14 amino acids. In germline, CDR1 is SGHVS, CDR2 FQNEAQ. Trimming took 6 bases from V and 0 from J, leaving 11 bases between them. CDR3 coding DNA: TGTGCCAGCAGTTCGGGACATTTGAACACTGAAGCTTTCTTT. The encoded protein is CASSSGHLNTEAFF.

The J gene is TRBJ1-1, the V gene TRBV5-1; 11 positions match TRBD1. J gave up 4 bases and V 4 bases, and 12 bases lay outside the gene matches. From germline, CDR1 is SGHRS and CDR2 YFSETQ. The CDR3 contains 17 residues. The CDR3 spells CASSDRWTGGRGTEAFF. The CDR3 nucleotides are TGCGCCAGCAGCGATAGATGGACAGGGGGCCGCGGCACTGAAGCTTTCTTT.

The J gene is TRBJ1-2, the V gene TRBV19, with TRBD1 matching 7 bases. The CDR3 covers 14 residues. With 11 bases clipped from V and 4 bases from J, the junction kept 13 bases outside the gene matches. Germline V lookup: CDR1 LNHDA, CDR2 SQIVND (reference sequence). CDR3 protein: CAAFDGTDSYGYTF. CDR3 sequence (DNA): TGTGCCGCATTCGACGGGACAGACTCCTATGGCTACACCTTC. The variable domain in full, completed from reference TRBV19 and TRBJ1-2, reads DGGITQSPKYLFRKEGQNVTLSCEQNLNHDAMYWYRQDPGQGLRLIYYSQIVNDFQKGDIAEGYSVSREKKESFPLTVTSAQKNPTAFYLCAAFDGTDSYGYTFGSGTRLTVV.

The chain links TRBV7-8 to TRBJ2-3, with 8 bases aligning to TRBD1. V lost 4 bases to trimming and J lost 0 bases; unmatched junction nucleotides: 9. The CDR3 is 17 amino acids. The V gene's germline CDR1 is SGHVS and CDR2 FQNEAQ. CDR3 coding DNA: TGTGCCAGCAGCTCCGTTGGGACAGGAAAAAGCACAGATACGCAGTATTTT. Its translation is CASSSVGTGKSTDTQYF.

The chain joins TRBV27 to TRBJ2-5; TRBD2 agrees at 11 bases. Germline CDR1 and CDR2: MNHEY and SMNVEV (reference sequence). The CDR3 has 17 residues. V shed 6 bases and J 7 bases; nucleotides not matched to a gene: 16. The CDR3 DNA sequence: TGTGCCAGCAGCTATGGCCCGGGACTAGCGGTTGAGGGGACCCAGTACTTC. It translates to CASSYGPGLAVEGTQYF.

The chain has TRBV9 and TRBJ1-5; D call uncertain. V was shortened by 0 bases and J by 9 bases, with 10 bases between the two germline ends. Germline CDR1 reads SGDLS; CDR2 reads YYNGEE. The length of the CDR3 is 13 residues. Here the CDR3 reads CASSVEYFGPQHF. CDR3 nucleotide sequence: TGTGCCAGCAGCGTAGAGTATTTCGGGCCCCAGCATTTT.

The rearrangement joins TRBV11-2 to TRBJ2-5, with D perhaps TRBD1 (6 bases). CDR1 is SGHAT, CDR2 FQNNGV, per germline. V lost 7 bases and J lost 2, with 11 bases in between. The CDR3 is made up of 13 amino acids. Here the CDR3 DNA reads TGTGCCAGCACCCGACAGGCACAAGAGACCCAGTACTTC. Translating it yields CASTRQAQETQYF.

The chain joins TRBV14 to TRBJ2-1, with 8 bases lining up with TRBD2. Unmatched junction bases numbered 11, after V lost 4 bases and J lost 3 bases. The germline gives CDR1 SGHDN, CDR2 FVKESK. This CDR3 region has 17 residues. CDR3 residues: CASSPRLGLAHYNEQFF. CDR3 nucleotide sequence: TGTGCCAGCAGCCCCCGACTCGGACTAGCTCACTACAATGAGCAGTTCTTC.

The chain carries TRBV13 and TRBJ2-7, with a possible D match to TRBD2 (7 bases). CDR1 and CDR2 from the germline V gene are PRHDT and FYEKMQ (reference sequence). The CDR3 totals 14 residues. Trimming pared 3 bases from V and 13 bases from J, leaving 22 bases between. This CDR3 is CASSLGGGGTLHYF. The CDR3, as DNA: TGTGCCAGCAGCTTGGGGGGCGGGGGTACCCTGCACTACTTC.

The chain uses TRBV6-1 and TRBJ2-7, with D possibly TRBD1 on 6 matching bases. Trimming cost V 0 bases and J 4 bases, with 13 bases left between them. Germline V gene data show CDR1 as MNHNS and CDR2 as SASEGT. The length of the CDR3 is 15 residues. Here the CDR3 reads CASSEAPGADYEQYF. The CDR3 region has the DNA TGTGCCAGCAGTGAAGCACCAGGGGCAGATTACGAGCAGTACTTC.